This T cell receptor beta chain was captured by sequencing in a study of post-analysis software for immune sequencing data. Findings and limits, study-wide: With TRBV5-6, TRBV5-1 and TRBV20-1 included, 4 or 5 TRBV segments were more frequent in patients than in controls.

The CDR3 has 13 amino acids. Regarding this clonotype: Its antigen is currently unknown. One end of the junction is discordant with germline, which a read error may explain.

The TCR beta cDNA libraries contained unique molecular identifiers. Each CDR3 protein is one row after TCRdb ran MiXCR on the PCR reads. The sample consists of roughly 650,000 distinct CDR3 sequences, roughly three fifths of them appearing once. The chain recombines TRBV12-3 or TRBV12-4 with TRBJ1-5, with D hard to call. Sequencing was done on a sample of blood. The sequence was collected from a girl aged 2-9 years with multiple sclerosis. The CDR3 loop reads CASSLVEGQPRHF. DNA for the CDR3: TGTGCCAGCAGTTTAGTGGAGGGTCAGCCCCGGCATTTT.